A selection of T cell receptor beta chains follows, all from one sample in a study of human T cells and chemical hapten exposure. TCRdb redid the calling of the RACE reads with MiXCR, one entry per CDR3 protein. The table has 80,000 to 100,000 distinct CDR3 sequences, 7% to 10% seen once. Specimen: whole blood, collected in connection with sensitization to the hapten diphenylcyclopropenone (DPC). These receptors originate from a middle-aged woman with alopecia areata. Some clones in this sample may be carry-over from other donors' samples. The CDR3 runs from the conserved cysteine through the conserved F or W. The order of the fields is J gene, D gene, clone size, V gene, CDR3 DNA, CDR3 protein. The D gene is left open where the match is weak. Some rows mark clone size as missing; the rest say once, few, many or name a class of expanded clone.

J: TRBJ1-1
D: TRBD1
size: few
V: TRBV18
DNA: TGTGCCAGCTCACCCCGGGGACAGGGGAACACTGAAGCTTTCTTT
CDR3: CASSPRGQGNTEAFF

J: TRBJ2-1
D: .
size: few
V: TRBV10-2
DNA: TGCGCCAGCAGTGAGATGGTCTCCTACAATGAGCAGTTCTTC
CDR3: CASSEMVSYNEQFF

J: TRBJ1-1
D: .
size: many
V: TRBV7-2
DNA: TGTGCCAGCAGCTTAGCAGACGTGAACACTGAAGCTTTCTTT
CDR3: CASSLADVNTEAFF

J: TRBJ1-4
D: .
size: many
V: TRBV4-3
DNA: TGCGCCAGCAGCCAAGTTCCGGAAAAACTGTTTTTT
CDR3: CASSQVPEKLFF

J: TRBJ2-3
D: .
size: .
V: TRBV2
DNA: TGTGCCAGCAGTGAGCGGGCCCCCACAGATACGCAGTATTTT
CDR3: CASSERAPTDTQYF

J: TRBJ1-6
D: .
size: many
V: TRBV4-3
DNA: TGCGCCAGCAGCCAAGCAGGGTACAATTCACCCCTCCACTTT
CDR3: CASSQAGYNSPLHF

J: TRBJ2-4
D: .
size: .
V: TRBV27
DNA: TGTGCCAGCAGTTTAGCCGAGGAAGGGGTGTGGTTAGCCAAAAACATTCAGTACTTC
CDR3: CASSLAEEGVWLAKNIQYF

J: TRBJ2-7
D: .
size: many
V: TRBV30
DNA: TGTGCCTGGAGTGGGGACCCGGGCGAGCAGTACTTC
CDR3: CAWSGDPGEQYF

J: TRBJ2-3
D: TRBD2
size: few
V: TRBV6-2/TRBV6-3
DNA: TGTGCCACCATGACTAGCGTAGATACGCAGTATTTT
CDR3: CATMTSVDTQYF

J: TRBJ2-7
D: TRBD2
size: few
V: TRBV7-9
DNA: TGTGCCAGCTGCATGGGGACTAGCTACGAGCAGTACTTC
CDR3: CASCMGTSYEQYF

J: TRBJ1-2
D: TRBD1
size: many
V: TRBV6-5
DNA: TGTGCCAGCAGTTACTCAGGGGACAGACCCACTAACTATGGCTACACCTTC
CDR3: CASSYSGDRPTNYGYTF

J: TRBJ1-4
D: .
size: many
V: TRBV2
DNA: TGTGCCAGCAGTGAGAACAGGGAAACTAATGAAAAACTGTTTTTT
CDR3: CASSENRETNEKLFF

J: TRBJ2-2
D: .
size: few
V: TRBV30
DNA: TGTGCCTGGACCACCCCGAACACCGGGGAGCTGTTTTTT
CDR3: CAWTTPNTGELFF

J: TRBJ1-4
D: .
size: many
V: TRBV5-4
DNA: TGTGCCAGCAGCCTGGACACCTTTAATGAAAAACTGTTTTTT
CDR3: CASSLDTFNEKLFF

J: TRBJ2-1
D: TRBD1
size: few
V: TRBV19
DNA: TGTGCCAGTAGGCGGGACAGGGTTGTCGATGAGCAGTTCTTC
CDR3: CASRRDRVVDEQFF

J: TRBJ2-1
D: TRBD2
size: many
V: TRBV20-1
DNA: TGCAGTGCTACCGGCGGGCGGACTAGCGGGACTCCAGACTACAATGAGCAGTTCTTC
CDR3: CSATGGRTSGTPDYNEQFF

J: TRBJ2-3
D: .
size: many
V: TRBV9
DNA: TGTGCCAGCAGCGTAGTTGGGGGGACAGATACGCAGTATTTT
CDR3: CASSVVGGTDTQYF

J: TRBJ2-2
D: TRBD1
size: few
V: TRBV12-3/TRBV12-4
DNA: TGTGCCAGCAGGGGACAGGGTCGGACCGGGGAGCTGTTTTTT
CDR3: CASRGQGRTGELFF

J: TRBJ2-3
D: .
size: .
V: TRBV2
DNA: TGTGCCAGTTACGAGCCAGATACGCAGTATTTT
CDR3: CASYEPDTQYF

J: TRBJ2-4
D: TRBD2
size: few
V: TRBV7-9
DNA: TGTGCCAGCAGCTCTCACAGACTAGCGGGAGGGAAAAACATTCAGTACTTC
CDR3: CASSSHRLAGGKNIQYF